The rows below give T cell receptor beta chains drawn from one sample of a study of blood T cell repertoires in COVID-19. Using immunoSEQ multiplex PCR, the repertoire was profiled, and TCRdb retains in-frame clones only, with some absent. The profile covers around 300,000 clones, with 70% to 90% appearing a single time and about 10% taken by the ten largest. Sequencing used peripheral blood. The receptors stem from a woman aged 70-85 years with acute or convalescent COVID-19. The CDR3 runs from the conserved cysteine through the conserved F or W. D genes are given only for firm matches. Size tells how often a clone was seen (once, few, many) or the class of an expanded clone, and some rows leave it out.

j_call	v_call	d_call	clone_size	cdr3_aa	cdr3_nt
TRBJ1-1	TRBV5-1	.	once	CASSLLNSEAFF	TGCGCCAGCAGCTTGCTGAACAGTGAAGCTTTCTTT
TRBJ1-4	TRBV29-1	.	.	CSVEGGSEKLFF	TGCAGCGTTGAAGGGGGCTCTGAAAAACTGTTTTTT
TRBJ2-1	TRBV7-2	TRBD1	once	CASSVTQGSEQFF	TGTGCCAGCAGCGTCACACAGGGGAGTGAGCAGTTCTTC
TRBJ2-4	TRBV2	.	.	CASSTTDPGIQYF	TGTGCCAGCAGCACGACAGATCCCGGCATTCAGTACTTC
TRBJ1-2	TRBV15	.	few	CATSLQGEGYTF	TGTGCCACCAGTCTACAGGGAGAAGGCTACACCTTC
TRBJ2-7	TRBV6-2/TRBV6-3	.	.	CASSSLGGVKQYF	TGTGCCAGCAGTTCCCTGGGGGGAGTCAAGCAGTACTTC
TRBJ1-1	TRBV7-9	.	.	CASSLPPGGSFF	TGTGCCAGCAGCTTACCCCCGGGGGGCTCTTTCTTT
TRBJ1-2	TRBV10-3	TRBD1	few	CAISPGQAYGYTF	TGTGCCATCTCACCGGGACAGGCTTATGGCTACACCTTC
TRBJ2-3	TRBV5-1	TRBD2	.	CASSFSGGHRTQYF	TGCGCCAGCAGCTTCAGCGGGGGGCATCGTACGCAGTATTTT
TRBJ1-1	TRBV5-4	TRBD1	.	CASNRDRGAFEAFF	TGTGCCAGCAACCGGGACAGGGGCGCCTTTGAAGCTTTCTTT
TRBJ1-5	TRBV2	.	.	CASSRGGRPQHF	TGTGCCAGCAGCCGGGGGGGGCGGCCCCAGCATTTT
TRBJ2-7	TRBV15	.	.	CATSAGTWGSSYEQYF	TGTGCCACCAGCGCCGGGACATGGGGTTCCTCCTACGAGCAGTACTTC
TRBJ1-1	TRBV5-4	.	.	CASSRDSRTEAFF	TGTGCCAGCAGTCGTGATTCGCGAACTGAAGCTTTCTTT
TRBJ1-2	TRBV6-5	TRBD1	.	CASIATGDIYTF	TGTGCCAGCATTGCGACAGGGGATATCTACACCTTC
TRBJ2-2	TRBV7-7	.	once	CASSPHPGDTGELFF	TGTGCTAGCAGCCCTCACCCAGGGGACACCGGGGAGCTGTTTTTT
TRBJ2-1	TRBV18	.	.	CASSPQGGDEQFF	TGTGCCAGCTCACCGCAGGGGGGAGATGAGCAGTTCTTC
TRBJ1-1	TRBV5-1	.	few	CASSLAPDLNTEAFF	TGCGCCAGCAGCTTGGCCCCAGATTTGAACACTGAAGCTTTCTTT
TRBJ2-3	TRBV6-5	TRBD2	.	CASSPREAGSNTQYF	TGTGCCAGCAGTCCCCGGGAGGCGGGATCTAATACGCAGTATTTT
TRBJ2-7	TRBV6-5	.	.	CASSPQPQYEQYF	TGTGCCAGCAGTCCCCAGCCACAGTACGAGCAGTACTTC
TRBJ2-3	TRBV18	.	once	CASSPSLTDTQYF	TGTGCCAGCTCACCATCCCTCACAGATACGCAGTATTTT
TRBJ1-2	TRBV11-2	.	few	CASINSPGGYTF	TGTGCCAGCATCAACAGCCCAGGCGGCTACACCTTC
TRBJ2-7	TRBV3-1/TRBV3-2	TRBD2	.	CASSQDSSGGAFTYEQYF	TGTGCCAGCAGCCAAGATTCTAGCGGGGGGGCCTTCACCTACGAGCAGTACTTC
TRBJ1-5	TRBV4-2	.	once	CASSLNRDGQPQHF	TGTGCCAGCAGCCTTAACAGGGACGGGCAGCCCCAGCATTTT
TRBJ1-5	TRBV7-2	.	.	CASSLAGAYSNQPQHF	TGTGCCAGCAGCTTAGCAGGGGCCTATAGCAATCAGCCCCAGCATTTT
TRBJ2-7	TRBV27	TRBD1	.	CASSDRGPEQYF	TGTGCCAGCTCCGACAGGGGACCCGAGCAGTACTTC
TRBJ2-7	TRBV7-2	TRBD1	.	CASSTDRGRSYEQYF	TGTGCCAGCAGCACGGACAGGGGGCGTAGTTACGAGCAGTACTTC
TRBJ1-1	TRBV2	TRBD1	once	CASSADRGFTEAFF	TGTGCCAGCAGTGCGGACAGGGGGTTCACTGAAGCTTTCTTT
TRBJ1-2	TRBV5-1	TRBD1	.	CASTPGQGGQPNYGYTF	TGCGCCAGCACACCGGGACAGGGGGGTCAGCCTAACTATGGCTACACCTTC
TRBJ2-7	TRBV5-1	.	.	CASSSDPSSYEQYF	TGCGCCAGCAGCTCAGATCCTAGCTCCTACGAGCAGTACTTC
TRBJ1-1	TRBV5-4	.	.	CASSTVNTEAFF	TGTGCCAGCAGCACGGTGAACACTGAAGCTTTCTTT
TRBJ1-5	TRBV4-1	.	.	CASSLKPAGWSNQPQHF	TGCGCCAGCAGCCTGAAGCCCGCAGGGTGGAGCAATCAGCCCCAGCATTTT
TRBJ1-1	TRBV5-1	.	once	CASRGGGLGTEAFF	TGCGCCAGCAGGGGCGGGGGCTTGGGAACTGAAGCTTTCTTT